Detailed here is one T cell receptor (beta chain). The junction and the germline gene differ at one end; a read error may be behind it. TCRdb itself ran the RT-PCR reads through MiXCR, one entry per CDR3 protein. The sample has over 150,000 distinct CDR3 sequences; approximately 30% are singletons. This CDR3 region has 14 residues. The germline V gene encodes CDR1 GTSNPN and CDR2 SVGIG (reference sequence). This sample stems from a study of patients and donors after allogeneic stem cell transplantation. The receptor was isolated from a human donor who was either an allogeneic HSCT recipient or a stem cell or donor lymphocyte infusion donor (not recorded which). It is not recorded whose cells these are; they may come from a transplant donor. Material for sequencing was blood, either unsorted or a sorted T cell fraction (not recorded which). The chain recombines TRBV30 with TRBJ2-3; a possible D gene is TRBD2 (5 bases). The CDR3 here is CAWSVSSGPDTRYF. The CDR3 nucleotides read TGTGCCTGGAGTGTTTCGAGCGGACCAGATACGCGGTATTTT.